The TCR beta chain described here comes from a study of T cell changes during pregnancy in multiple sclerosis. Profiling relied on immunoSEQ multiplex PCR, and the TCRdb table lists in-frame clones only, not all of them. The sample carries 38,000 or so clones, 80% to 95% recorded once. The V gene lost 3 bases and the J gene lost 1 base, with 13 bases spanning the gap. Germline CDR1 reads MDHEN; CDR2 reads SYDVKM. CDR3 size: 16 residues. This chain uses TRBV28 with TRBJ1-5, with D possibly matching TRBD1 (6 bases). This sequence originates from a female donor with multiple sclerosis, enrolled in a pregnancy study. This material consisted of CD4+ T cells from peripheral blood mononuclear cells, taken in the third trimester of pregnancy. The DNA for the CDR3 is TGTGCCAGCAGTTTTATAGGGGGATCGAGCAATCAGCCCCAGCATTTT. Translated: CASSFIGGSSNQPQHF. Filled out from reference TRBV28 and TRBJ1-5, the complete variable domain reads DVKVTQSSRYLVKRTGEKVFLECVQDMDHENMFWYRQDPGLGLRLIYFSYDVKMKEKGDIPEGYSVSREKKERFSLILESASTNQTSMYLCASSFIGGSSNQPQHFGDGTRLSIL.